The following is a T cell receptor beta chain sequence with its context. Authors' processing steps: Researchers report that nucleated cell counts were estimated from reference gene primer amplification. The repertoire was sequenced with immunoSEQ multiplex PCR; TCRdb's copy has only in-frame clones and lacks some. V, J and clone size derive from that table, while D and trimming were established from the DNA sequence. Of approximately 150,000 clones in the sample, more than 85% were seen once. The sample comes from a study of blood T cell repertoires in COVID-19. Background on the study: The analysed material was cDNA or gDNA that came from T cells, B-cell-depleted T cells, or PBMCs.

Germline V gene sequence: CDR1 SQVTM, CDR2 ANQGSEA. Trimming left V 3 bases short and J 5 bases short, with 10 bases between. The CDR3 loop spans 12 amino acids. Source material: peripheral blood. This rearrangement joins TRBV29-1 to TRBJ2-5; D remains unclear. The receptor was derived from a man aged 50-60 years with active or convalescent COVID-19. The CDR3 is CSVDMVGETQYF. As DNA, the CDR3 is TGCAGCGTTGATATGGTTGGCGAGACCCAGTACTTC.